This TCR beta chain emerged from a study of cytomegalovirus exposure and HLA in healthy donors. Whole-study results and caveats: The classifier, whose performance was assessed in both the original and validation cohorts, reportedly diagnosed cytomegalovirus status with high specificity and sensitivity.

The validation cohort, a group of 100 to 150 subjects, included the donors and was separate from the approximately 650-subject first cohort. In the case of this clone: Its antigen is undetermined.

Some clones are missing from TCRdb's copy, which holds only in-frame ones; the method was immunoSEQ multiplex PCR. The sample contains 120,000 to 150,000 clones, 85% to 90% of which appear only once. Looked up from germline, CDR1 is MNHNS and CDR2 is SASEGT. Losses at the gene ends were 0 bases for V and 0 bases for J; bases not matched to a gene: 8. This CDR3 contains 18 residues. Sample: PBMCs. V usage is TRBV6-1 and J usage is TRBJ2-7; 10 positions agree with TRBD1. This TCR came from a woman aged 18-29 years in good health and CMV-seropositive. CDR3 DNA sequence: TGTGCCAGCAGTGAAGCGAGGTGGGGACAGGGGATCTCCTACGAGCAGTACTTC. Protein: CASSEARWGQGISYEQYF.